The clone carrying this T cell receptor beta chain was recorded a few times. It may be a read error: a sequence one base away is much more abundant. The data stem from a study of CD4 and CD8 cells across lung adenocarcinoma regions. Via MiXCR, TCRdb re-called the PCR reads, giving one row per CDR3 protein. Of 3,500 to 5,000 distinct CDR3 sequences listed, about 45% are singletons. Trimming removed 8 bases from V and 13 bases from J; junction bases left unmatched: 17. The CDR3 runs to 15 residues. CDR1 is MNHNS and CDR2 is SASEGT in the germline V gene. Donors had localized lung adenocarcinoma, a non-small cell lung cancer.

Material for sequencing was CD4+ T cells from the margin of a lung tumor. The genes are TRBV6-1 and TRBJ2-1, with TRBD2 identical over 10 bases. This receptor was identified in a female donor with lung adenocarcinoma. The CD4 and CD8 labels of this study may be unreliable. The CDR3 protein is CASAYLAGEGETQFF. DNA for the CDR3: TGTGCCAGCGCATACCTAGCGGGAGAGGGAGAGACCCAGTTCTTC.